These 6 T cell receptor beta chains came from one sample sequenced in a study of T cells expressing NK-cell markers. TCRdb re-called the 5' RACE reads and shows each CDR3 protein once, DNA omitted. The sample spans about 260,000 distinct CDR3 sequences; the ten largest clones claim 4% to 5%. Sequencing was done on a sample of blood T cells: a sorted CD56 or NKG2C T cell subset, CD4+ or CD8+ T cells, or bulk PBMC T cells (not recorded which). The source of these receptors is a woman between 18 and 75 years old in good health.

The J gene is TRBJ1-2, the V gene TRBV11-2; TCRdb lists TRBD1, though no DNA is available to test this call. CDR1 is SGHAT, CDR2 FQNNGV, per germline. The CDR3 loop spans 14 amino acids. The CDR3 sequence: CASSRTGGMFGYTF.

J is TRBJ2-5 and V is TRBV29-1. This CDR3 has 12 residues. The germline V gene encodes CDR1 SQVTM and CDR2 ANQGSEA. CDR3 region: CSVEIYQETQYF.

The V call is TRBV5-1, the J call TRBJ1-4; TCRdb picks TRBD1, but there is no DNA to check that call. The germline V gene has CDR1 SGHRS and CDR2 YFSETQ. The CDR3 spans 14 residues. This CDR3 reads CASSLQGANEKLFF.

V gene TRBV19 combines with J gene TRBJ1-1; lacking DNA, the TRBD1 call made by TCRdb goes unchecked. This CDR3 region has 14 residues. Germline V CDR1 and CDR2: LNHDA, SQIVND (reference sequence). The CDR3 sequence: CASIVDRGRTEAFF.

V is TRBV20-1 and J is TRBJ1-4. This CDR3 region has 11 residues. Germline V CDR1 and CDR2: DFQATT, SNEGSKA (reference sequence). This CDR3 is CSASEGGKLFF.

V usage is TRBV29-1 and J usage is TRBJ2-1. CDR3 length equals 11 residues. Germline CDR1 SQVTM, CDR2 ANQGSEA. The CDR3 sequence: CSVEGRNEQFF.